Below, 27 T cell receptor beta chains from the same sample are listed, as sequenced in a study of vaccination and CD4 T cells after COVID-19. Their antigens are not known. Stated treatment: roughly 11-day PBMC culture with coronavirus spike peptide pools or control peptides (ViraFEST assay). Sequence data for DNA of cultured CD4+ T cells were generated by the Oncomine TCR Beta short-read assay. One entry per CDR3 protein, called by TCRdb with MiXCR from the PCR reads. Seen here are fewer than 11,000 distinct CDR3 sequences, about 31% observed once, and the top ten hold over 9%. The material sequenced was CD4+ T cells from blood, cultured in vitro, taken after SARS-CoV-2 vaccination. Receptors were obtained from a human donor who had recovered from COVID-19.

J is TRBJ2-6 and V is TRBV28; D not resolved. The CDR3 runs 16 residues. V was pared by 6 bases and J by 0 bases, with 12 bases between. Germline V gene data show CDR1 as MDHEN and CDR2 as SYDVKM. The DNA of the CDR3 is TGTGCCAGCAGGTCTCCGGGCGGCTCTGGGGCCAACGTCCTGACTTTC. Its translation: CASRSPGGSGANVLTF.

This clonotype was detected only once. The chain is built from TRBV12-3 or TRBV12-4 and TRBJ1-6; 10 bases agree with TRBD1. This CDR3 has 14 residues. Losses at the gene ends were 7 bases for V and 10 bases for J; bases not matched to a gene: 7. CDR3 bases: TGTGCCAGCAAGACCGGGACAGGGGAATCACCCCTCCACTTT. It translates to CASKTGTGESPLHF.

The chain employs TRBV10-2 and TRBJ2-5; 12 bases map to TRBD1. Germline CDR1 reads WSHSY; CDR2 reads SAAADI. The length of the CDR3 is 15 residues. The junction had 4 bases not matched to a gene; V was cut back by 3 bases and J by 5 bases. CDR3 sequence reads: CASSDGDRGPETQYF. The CDR3 coding sequence is TGCGCCAGCAGTGATGGGGACAGGGGGCCGGAGACCCAGTACTTC.

The chain couples TRBV4-2 to TRBJ1-2, with D possibly being TRBD1 (5 bases). Trimming stripped 0 bases from V and 5 bases from J, with 10 bases between. This CDR3 has 14 amino acids. Germline CDR1 is LGHNA and CDR2 is YNFKEQ. The CDR3: CASSQEFRGYGYTF. The CDR3 DNA is TGTGCCAGCAGCCAAGAGTTCCGGGGGTATGGCTACACCTTC.

This clonotype turned up a few times. CDR3 residues: CASSQERLANEQFF. The CDR3 bases are TGCGCCAGCAGCCAGGAAAGACTAGCCAATGAGCAGTTCTTC. The chain is built from TRBV4-3 and TRBJ2-1; 7 nucleotides match TRBD2. The ends lost 3 bases at V and 6 bases at J; junction bases unmatched: 5. This CDR3 has 14 amino acids. Germline-derived CDR1 and CDR2 are LGHNA and YSLEER.

The V and J genes are TRBV12-3 or TRBV12-4 and TRBJ2-5; D is possibly TRBD2 (6 bases). The CDR3 totals 14 residues. V was trimmed by 6 bases and J by 4 bases, leaving 15 bases between them. CDR3 coding DNA: TGTGCCAGCAGGACTACTGTGGGAGGAGAGACCCAGTACTTC. It yields the protein CASRTTVGGETQYF.

This chain joins TRBV7-9 and TRBJ1-1, with D possibly TRBD1 on 6 matching bases. Germline V gene lookup returns CDR1 SEHNR and CDR2 FQNEAQ (reference sequence). This CDR3 is 15 amino acids long. V was trimmed by 1 base and J by 4 bases, leaving 13 bases between them. The CDR3 DNA reads as TGTGCCAGCAGCTTAGTGGAGGGGGGAGGCACTGAAGCTTTCTTT. Encoded protein: CASSLVEGGGTEAFF.

This clonotype was counted a few times. The chain links TRBV20-1 to TRBJ2-7; no definite D call. The V end lost 1 base, the J end lost 6 bases, and 16 bases lay between the germline ends. Germline V CDR1 and CDR2: DFQATT, SNEGSKA (reference sequence). The CDR3 totals 14 residues. CDR3 bases: TGCAGTGCTAGAGTAGGCAGTCCCTCGACCGAGCAGTACTTC. This encodes CSARVGSPSTEQYF.

There are a few counts of this clonotype. V and J are TRBV7-3 and TRBJ2-5; 9 bases line up with TRBD1. The V segment lost 5 bases and the J segment 5 bases; nucleotides outside the gene matches: 9. Per germline, CDR1 SGHTA and CDR2 FQGTGA. This CDR3 spans 15 amino acids. CDR3 amino acids: CASSLSGTGSETQYF. Written as DNA, the CDR3 is TGTGCCAGCAGCCTATCAGGGACAGGGTCTGAGACCCAGTACTTC.

This clonotype turned up a few times. The chain recombines TRBV5-4 with TRBJ1-1, with a possible D match to TRBD1 (5 bases). CDR3 size: 15 residues. Germline loops: CDR1 SGHNT, CDR2 YYREEE (reference sequence). Trimming removed 4 bases from V and 3 bases from J, with 16 bases in between. CDR3 protein: CASSPSLGTYTEAFF. In DNA form, the CDR3 reads TGTGCCAGCAGCCCGTCCCTTGGGACCTACACTGAAGCTTTCTTT.

The J gene is TRBJ2-1, the V gene TRBV28; unclear D gene. There are 9 residues in the CDR3. Germline V gives CDR1 MDHEN, CDR2 SYDVKM. The V gene lost 3 bases and the J gene lost 11 bases, with 2 bases spanning the gap. DNA of the CDR3: TGTGCCAGCAGTTTGAAGCAGTTCTTC. This sequence encodes CASSLKQFF.

The rearrangement links TRBV7-2 to TRBJ2-7, with D perhaps TRBD2 (5 bases). V was clipped by 2 bases and J by 2 bases, with 13 bases between them. Per germline, CDR1 SGHTA and CDR2 FQGNSA. This CDR3 is 15 amino acids long. Written as DNA, the CDR3 is TGTGCCAGCAGCTTAACGCCGGGAACCACCTACGAGCAGTACTTC. This codes for CASSLTPGTTYEQYF.

The J gene is TRBJ2-3, the V gene TRBV10-3; the D gene is possibly TRBD1 (5 bases). Germline lookup yields CDR1 ENHRY and CDR2 SYGVKD. V gave up 6 bases and J gave up 3 bases, with 16 bases separating them. CDR3 length equals 15 residues. The CDR3 nucleotides are TGTGCCATCAGCTCACCAGGGCTTTGGACAGATACGCAGTATTTT. Its translation is CAISSPGLWTDTQYF.

The J gene is TRBJ1-1, the V gene TRBV5-1; 8 nucleotides line up with TRBD1. The V and J ends lost 0 bases and 0 bases, in that order; junction bases with no gene match: 4. CDR3 length: 16 amino acids. The germline CDR1 and CDR2 sequences are SGHRS and YFSETQ. CDR3 amino acids: CASSLAYRGVNTEAFF. The CDR3 DNA reads as TGCGCCAGCAGCTTGGCCTACAGGGGGGTGAACACTGAAGCTTTCTTT.

V is TRBV20-1 and J is TRBJ2-2, with 11 bases identical to TRBD1. There are 14 residues in the CDR3. Germline loops: CDR1 DFQATT, CDR2 SNEGSKA (reference sequence). J gave up 4 bases and V 5 bases, and 3 bases lay outside the gene matches. CDR3 nucleotides: TGCAGTGCTTGGGGACAGGGGGGCACCGGGGAGCTGTTTTTT. Its translation is CSAWGQGGTGELFF.

The chain links TRBV20-1 to TRBJ2-7; maybe TRBD2 (7 bases). There are 15 residues in the CDR3. CDR1 is DFQATT and CDR2 is SNEGSKA in the germline V gene (reference sequence). Trimming stripped 2 bases from V and 4 bases from J, with 18 bases between. CDR3 amino acids: CSARSGRGSGYEQYF. The CDR3 DNA sequence: TGCAGTGCTAGATCTGGGAGGGGGAGCGGGTACGAGCAGTACTTC.

As DNA, the CDR3 is TGTGCCTGGAACACCCAGTTAGCTAACTATGGCTACACCTTC. This gives the protein CAWNTQLANYGYTF. This chain uses TRBV30 with TRBJ1-2; D is unclear. The CDR3 contains 14 residues. CDR1 and CDR2 (germline): GTSNPN, SVGIG (reference sequence). With 4 bases removed from V and 0 bases from J, the gap between germline ends came to 12 bases.

The gene calls are TRBV11-3 and TRBJ1-1; D is unresolved. The CDR3 length is 15 residues. Germline CDR1 and CDR2: SGHNT and YENEEA. Trimming shortened V by 3 bases and J by 3 bases, and 14 bases separated the two germline ends. In DNA form, the CDR3 reads TGTGCCAGCAGCTTTACTTTCGGCGGGGACACTGAAGCTTTCTTT. Translating gives CASSFTFGGDTEAFF.

This chain connects TRBV18 to TRBJ2-7, with D hard to call. Germline V lookup: CDR1 KGHSH, CDR2 LQKENI. Trimming cost V 0 bases and J 2 bases, with 11 bases left between them. CDR3 length equals 15 residues. The CDR3, as DNA: TGTGCCAGCTCACCACCGTCGCCTACCACCTACGAGCAGTACTTC. Amino acids: CASSPPSPTTYEQYF.

This clonotype has a single count. J is TRBJ1-6 and V is TRBV11-2; TRBD1 matches at 7 bases. This CDR3 comprises 15 residues. Germline V gene lookup returns CDR1 SGHAT and CDR2 FQNNGV. V shed 4 bases and J 9 bases; nucleotides not matched to a gene: 9. The CDR3 region is CASSSLTGKASPLHF. The CDR3 region has the DNA TGTGCCAGCAGCTCCTTGACAGGGAAGGCTTCACCCCTCCACTTT.

This clonotype was counted between two and nine times. The V gene is TRBV24-1, the J gene TRBJ2-3; TRBD2 aligns across 7 bases. V was clipped by 4 bases and J by 4 bases; unmatched bases: 4. The CDR3 extends over 14 amino acids. CDR1 is KGHDR, CDR2 SFDVKD, per germline. The CDR3 coding sequence is TGTGCCACCAGTGACCCGAGCGGGGCAGATACGCAGTATTTT. Its translation: CATSDPSGADTQYF.

This clonotype was seen only a few times. This sequence joins TRBV23-1 and TRBJ2-5; D is ambiguous. TRBV23-1 is marked as an open reading frame, function uncertain. The ends were cut back, 4 bases at V and 7 bases at J, with 10 bases in the middle. The CDR3 is 12 amino acids. CDR3 DNA: TGCGCCAGCAGTCGACCCGTCTGGACCCAGTACTTC. It is translated as CASSRPVWTQYF.

A few counts support this clonotype. The rearrangement links TRBV6-1 to TRBJ2-3; the D is unclear. The germline V gene encodes CDR1 MNHNS and CDR2 SASEGT. The germline V and J ends were trimmed by 7 bases and 13 bases, with 18 bases remaining between them. This CDR3 is 12 amino acids long. DNA of the CDR3: TGTGCCAGCACTATGCCCGGACGAAACGAGTATTTT. It yields the protein CASTMPGRNEYF.

The V and J genes are TRBV7-2 and TRBJ2-7; 8 nucleotides align to TRBD1. CDR1 is SGHTA, CDR2 FQGNSA, per germline. The CDR3 totals 17 residues. J gave up 4 bases and V 1 base, and 12 bases lay outside the gene matches. CDR3 coding DNA: TGTGCCAGCAGCTTAGGAGGGCGGGCAGGGGGCATATACGAGCAGTACTTC. Residues: CASSLGGRAGGIYEQYF. The full variable domain, in which reference TRBV7-2 and TRBJ2-7 provide the parts outside the CDR3, is GAGVSQSPSNKVTEKGKDVELRCDPISGHTALYWYRQSLGQGLEFLIYFQGNSAPDKSGLPSDRFSAERTGGSVSTLTIQRTQQEDSAVYLCASSLGGRAGGIYEQYFGPGTRLTVT.

The chain recombines TRBV20-1 with TRBJ1-2; no firm D call. This CDR3 region has 14 residues. V gave up 6 bases and J gave up 8 bases, with 22 bases separating them. The germline V gene has CDR1 DFQATT and CDR2 SNEGSKA (reference sequence). CDR3 sequence reads: CSAKDTATVEGYTF. The CDR3 nucleotides read TGCAGTGCGAAGGATACAGCCACGGTGGAGGGCTACACCTTC.

This clonotype was picked up a small number of times. The genes are TRBV27 and TRBJ1-1; TRBD1 is a possible D gene (6 bases). Trimming stripped 7 bases from V and 1 base from J, with 16 bases between. The germline gives CDR1 MNHEY, CDR2 SMNVEV (reference sequence). The CDR3 consists of 15 residues. For the CDR3, the DNA is TGTGCCAGCACTCCGCAGGGGACGGGGAACACTGAAGCTTTCTTT. Its protein is CASTPQGTGNTEAFF.

DNA for the CDR3: TGCGCCAGCAGCTTGCCTAGCGGGAGCTCCTACAATGAGCAGTTCTTC. Translating gives CASSLPSGSSYNEQFF. The rearrangement links TRBV5-1 to TRBJ2-1; 10 bases align to TRBD2. This CDR3 is built from 16 residues. With V trimmed by 1 base and J by 0 bases, 1 base remained unmatched. Germline assignment: CDR1 SGHRS and CDR2 YFSETQ.